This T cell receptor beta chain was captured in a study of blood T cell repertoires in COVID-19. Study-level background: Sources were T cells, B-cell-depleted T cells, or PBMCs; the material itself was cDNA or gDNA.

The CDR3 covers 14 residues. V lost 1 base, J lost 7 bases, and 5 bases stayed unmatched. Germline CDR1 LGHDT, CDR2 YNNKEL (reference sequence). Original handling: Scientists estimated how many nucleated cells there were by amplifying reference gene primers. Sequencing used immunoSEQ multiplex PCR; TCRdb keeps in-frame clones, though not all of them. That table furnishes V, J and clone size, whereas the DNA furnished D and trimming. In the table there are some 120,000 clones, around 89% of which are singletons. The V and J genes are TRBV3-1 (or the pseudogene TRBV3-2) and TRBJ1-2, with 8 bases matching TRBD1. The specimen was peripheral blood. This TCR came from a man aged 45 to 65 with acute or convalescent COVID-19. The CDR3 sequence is CASSQAGGGGGYTF. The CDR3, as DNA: TGTGCCAGCAGCCAAGCAGGGGGCGGTGGTGGCTACACCTTC.